Listed below are T cell receptor beta chains from one sample, sequenced in a study of beta chain features in type 1 diabetes. Libraries were prepared by immunoSEQ multiplex PCR; TCRdb keeps only in-frame clonotypes and omits some of them. The sample has some 150,000 clones; more than 9% are singletons. The sample consisted of naive CD4+ T cells from blood. The source of these receptors is a man between 18 and 35 years old in good health. The CDR3 runs from the conserved cysteine through the conserved F or W. Fields, in order: CDR3 DNA, CDR3 protein, J gene, D gene, clone size, V gene. The D gene is left open where the match is weak. The size of a clone is reported for some rows only, either as once, few or many, or as a class for expanded clones.

DNA: TGTGCCAGTAGCTTGGACAGGGGTAGCAATCAGCCCCAGCATTTT
CDR3: CASSLDRGSNQPQHF
J: TRBJ1-5
D: TRBD1
size: few
V: TRBV19

DNA: TGTGCCAGCAGCGACGTCAGGGGAGATACGCAGTATTTT
CDR3: CASSDVRGDTQYF
J: TRBJ2-3
D: -
size: -
V: TRBV7-3

DNA: TGCGCCAGCAGTCAATGTTCGGGGGGGCGAGAAGAGACCCAGTACTTC
CDR3: CASSQCSGGREETQYF
J: TRBJ2-5
D: TRBD2
size: -
V: TRBV23-1

DNA: TGCGCCAGCAGCTTGGTTGTGGGCTCTAGCACAGATACGCAGTATTTT
CDR3: CASSLVVGSSTDTQYF
J: TRBJ2-3
D: -
size: few
V: TRBV5-1

DNA: TGTGCCAGCTCGACTAGCGGCTCCTACAATGAGCAGTTCTTC
CDR3: CASSTSGSYNEQFF
J: TRBJ2-1
D: TRBD2
size: many
V: TRBV7-9

DNA: TGTGCCAGCAGACAACAGGGGGTTGGCTACACCTTC
CDR3: CASRQQGVGYTF
J: TRBJ1-2
D: TRBD1
size: few
V: TRBV7-2

DNA: TGTGCCAGCAGCCGGACAGGGACCACTGAAGCTTTCTTT
CDR3: CASSRTGTTEAFF
J: TRBJ1-1
D: TRBD1
size: -
V: TRBV6-5

DNA: TGTGCCAGCAGCTTAACTTCAGGGCCCGGGGAGCTGTTTTTT
CDR3: CASSLTSGPGELFF
J: TRBJ2-2
D: -
size: many
V: TRBV7-2

DNA: TGTGCCAGCAGACGGACTAGCGGGGCCGGGGAGCTGTTTTTT
CDR3: CASRRTSGAGELFF
J: TRBJ2-2
D: TRBD2
size: many
V: TRBV6-4

DNA: TGTGCCAGCAGCTTCGGGACTGTGTACAATGAGCAGTTCTTC
CDR3: CASSFGTVYNEQFF
J: TRBJ2-1
D: -
size: -
V: TRBV11-3

DNA: TGTGCCATCAGTGGCTTTGGGGGCCTCCAAGAGACCCAGTACTTC
CDR3: CAISGFGGLQETQYF
J: TRBJ2-5
D: -
size: few
V: TRBV10-3

DNA: TGTGCCAGTAAGGGGGACAGTCAAAATTCACCCCTCCACTTT
CDR3: CASKGDSQNSPLHF
J: TRBJ1-6
D: TRBD1
size: few
V: TRBV27

DNA: TGTGCCAGCAGTAAAACTAGCGGGTTAAGCACAGATACGCAGTATTTT
CDR3: CASSKTSGLSTDTQYF
J: TRBJ2-3
D: TRBD2
size: many
V: TRBV7-2

DNA: TGTGCCAGCAGCGTAGGTCTCGGACAGAGATTATCTGGGGCCAACGTCCTGACTTTC
CDR3: CASSVGLGQRLSGANVLTF
J: TRBJ2-6
D: -
size: -
V: TRBV9

DNA: TGTGCCAGCTCACCGGGCAGCCAAGAGACCCAGTACTTC
CDR3: CASSPGSQETQYF
J: TRBJ2-5
D: -
size: few
V: TRBV18

DNA: TGTGCCAGCTCACAAACAGGGCTTCCTAATGAAAAACTGTTTTTT
CDR3: CASSQTGLPNEKLFF
J: TRBJ1-4
D: -
size: -
V: TRBV18

DNA: TGCGCCAGCAGCTTGAGTACGGGGGAAAATCAGCCCCAGCATTTT
CDR3: CASSLSTGENQPQHF
J: TRBJ1-5
D: -
size: few
V: TRBV5-1

DNA: TGTGCCAGCTCACCGGGGGGGTACTATGGCTACACCTTC
CDR3: CASSPGGYYGYTF
J: TRBJ1-2
D: -
size: -
V: TRBV18

DNA: TGTGCCAGCAGCTTTCTAGCGGACTACGAGCAGTACTTC
CDR3: CASSFLADYEQYF
J: TRBJ2-7
D: TRBD2
size: few
V: TRBV7-2

DNA: TGTGCCAGCAGCTTGGGAGGGGCTAGCGGGGTGTACCAAGAGACCCAGTACTTC
CDR3: CASSLGGASGVYQETQYF
J: TRBJ2-5
D: TRBD2
size: -
V: TRBV5-4

DNA: TGCGCCAGCAGTTCGACTAGCGGGGGGTTCTACAATGAGCAGTTCTTC
CDR3: CASSSTSGGFYNEQFF
J: TRBJ2-1
D: TRBD2
size: few
V: TRBV5-1

DNA: TGTGCCAGCAGTGTCCCAGGGGGTCCTAACTATGGCTACACCTTC
CDR3: CASSVPGGPNYGYTF
J: TRBJ1-2
D: TRBD1
size: -
V: TRBV28

DNA: TGTGCCAGCAGTGGTCTAGCGGTTAACACCGGGGAGCTGTTTTTT
CDR3: CASSGLAVNTGELFF
J: TRBJ2-2
D: TRBD2
size: -
V: TRBV2

DNA: TGTGCCAGCAGTGAAGCGCAAGTCGGGGAGCAGTTCTTC
CDR3: CASSEAQVGEQFF
J: TRBJ2-1
D: -
size: -
V: TRBV2

DNA: TGCGCCAGCAGCCTCGTAGGGGAAGATACGCAGTATTTT
CDR3: CASSLVGEDTQYF
J: TRBJ2-3
D: -
size: many
V: TRBV4-1

DNA: TGTGCCAGCAGTCAACAGGGGACTAATGAAAAACTGTTTTTT
CDR3: CASSQQGTNEKLFF
J: TRBJ1-4
D: TRBD1
size: -
V: TRBV28

DNA: TGTGCCAGCAGCCCCGGACTAGCGGGGGTATCAGATACGCAGTATTTT
CDR3: CASSPGLAGVSDTQYF
J: TRBJ2-3
D: TRBD2
size: -
V: TRBV7-2

DNA: TGTGCCAGCAGTCTTTACGGCTACGAGCAGTACTTC
CDR3: CASSLYGYEQYF
J: TRBJ2-7
D: -
size: few
V: TRBV28

DNA: TGCGCCAGCAGCTTGGTGCAGGGAAGAGTCTACGAGCAGTACTTC
CDR3: CASSLVQGRVYEQYF
J: TRBJ2-7
D: -
size: few
V: TRBV5-1

DNA: TGTGCCGTCATGGGCAGGGGATACGAGCAGTACTTC
CDR3: CAVMGRGYEQYF
J: TRBJ2-7
D: -
size: few
V: TRBV11-2

DNA: TGCGCCAGCAGCCAAGACAAGACAGGGTTCTGGAATGAGCAGTTCTTC
CDR3: CASSQDKTGFWNEQFF
J: TRBJ2-1
D: TRBD1
size: few
V: TRBV4-1

DNA: TGTGCCAGCGGGAGATACAATGAGCAGTTCTTC
CDR3: CASGRYNEQFF
J: TRBJ2-1
D: -
size: -
V: TRBV7-2

DNA: TGTGCCAGTAGTACAAACTTGAGCCCCCCCGGCGGAGCTTTCTTT
CDR3: CASSTNLSPPGGAFF
J: TRBJ1-1
D: -
size: -
V: TRBV19

DNA: TGTGCCAGCAGTTTATTTTCTAGCGGATACACAGATACGCAGTATTTT
CDR3: CASSLFSSGYTDTQYF
J: TRBJ2-3
D: TRBD2
size: few
V: TRBV27

DNA: TGTGCCAGCAGCCTGGGACAGCTGAGGACTGAAGCTTTCTTT
CDR3: CASSLGQLRTEAFF
J: TRBJ1-1
D: TRBD1
size: -
V: TRBV11-2

DNA: TGTGCCAGCAGCTTAATGGGCCTTGGGCTGGAGCTGTTTTTT
CDR3: CASSLMGLGLELFF
J: TRBJ2-2
D: -
size: -
V: TRBV7-9

DNA: TGTGCCAGTAGTTTGACAGCGTACCAAGAGACCCAGTACTTC
CDR3: CASSLTAYQETQYF
J: TRBJ2-5
D: -
size: few
V: TRBV19

DNA: TGTGCCAGCAGTGACGGGACTTGGGGTGAGCAGTTCTTC
CDR3: CASSDGTWGEQFF
J: TRBJ2-1
D: -
size: many
V: TRBV2

DNA: TGTGCCAGCAGCCGACAGTCTTTCTCCTACAATGAGCAGTTCTTC
CDR3: CASSRQSFSYNEQFF
J: TRBJ2-1
D: -
size: few
V: TRBV6-5

DNA: TGTGCTAGTGGCCCAGGCTTAAATGGCTACACCTTC
CDR3: CASGPGLNGYTF
J: TRBJ1-2
D: -
size: -
V: TRBV12-5

DNA: TGCGCCAGCAGCGCCGGACAGGTGGTTACTAATGAAAAACTGTTTTTT
CDR3: CASSAGQVVTNEKLFF
J: TRBJ1-4
D: TRBD1
size: -
V: TRBV5-1

DNA: TGTGCCAGTAGTGTCAGGGGTGAGCAGTACTTC
CDR3: CASSVRGEQYF
J: TRBJ2-7
D: -
size: few
V: TRBV19

DNA: TGTGCCAGCTCCCCCATTGAGGGGACAGGAGATACGCAGTATTTT
CDR3: CASSPIEGTGDTQYF
J: TRBJ2-3
D: TRBD1
size: few
V: TRBV18

DNA: TGTGCCTGGAGCCTTGGCTGGGGCGAGCAGTTCTTC
CDR3: CAWSLGWGEQFF
J: TRBJ2-1
D: -
size: -
V: TRBV30

DNA: TGTGCCAGCAGCGAGATACAGCTGTCCGGAAACACCATATATTTT
CDR3: CASSEIQLSGNTIYF
J: TRBJ1-3
D: -
size: many
V: TRBV9

DNA: TGTGCCAGCAGCGCCCGACAGTTTAATGAAAAACTGTTTTTT
CDR3: CASSARQFNEKLFF
J: TRBJ1-4
D: -
size: few
V: TRBV21-1

DNA: TGCAGCGTTGAAGACGACACCATGGGTGTAACTAATGAAAAACTGTTTTTT
CDR3: CSVEDDTMGVTNEKLFF
J: TRBJ1-4
D: -
size: few
V: TRBV29-1

DNA: TGTGCCAGTACGCCGGGACAGGGCAAATACGAGCAGTACTTC
CDR3: CASTPGQGKYEQYF
J: TRBJ2-7
D: TRBD1
size: few
V: TRBV19

DNA: TGTGCCAGTAGTATAGATCGGGCCAGGGGACGAGAAAAACTGTTTTTT
CDR3: CASSIDRARGREKLFF
J: TRBJ1-4
D: -
size: -
V: TRBV19

DNA: TGTGCTAGTGGTACACAGGGGGCGGAGACCCAGTACTTC
CDR3: CASGTQGAETQYF
J: TRBJ2-5
D: TRBD1
size: few
V: TRBV12-5

DNA: TGTGCCAGCAGTCCCCGGGGGAGCGGGGGGGCGGATGAGCAGTTCTTC
CDR3: CASSPRGSGGADEQFF
J: TRBJ2-1
D: TRBD2
size: -
V: TRBV27

DNA: TGTGCCAGCAGACCGGACAGGGGGCGGTACGAGCAGTACTTC
CDR3: CASRPDRGRYEQYF
J: TRBJ2-7
D: TRBD1
size: -
V: TRBV6-5

DNA: TGTGCCAGCAGGGACAGAGCGAACACCGGGGAGCTGTTTTTT
CDR3: CASRDRANTGELFF
J: TRBJ2-2
D: -
size: -
V: TRBV9

DNA: TGTGCCAGCAGCCGACAGAGTGCAGATACGCAGTATTTT
CDR3: CASSRQSADTQYF
J: TRBJ2-3
D: -
size: -
V: TRBV5-6

DNA: TGCAGTGCTAGAGCCCAGGGAGGCTACACCTTC
CDR3: CSARAQGGYTF
J: TRBJ1-2
D: -
size: many
V: TRBV20-1

DNA: TGTGCCTGGAGCGGACAGAGGAACACTGAAGCTTTCTTT
CDR3: CAWSGQRNTEAFF
J: TRBJ1-1
D: -
size: many
V: TRBV30

DNA: TGTGCCAGCAGTGGCATGGACAGGGGTCTCTCCGGGGAGCTGTTTTTT
CDR3: CASSGMDRGLSGELFF
J: TRBJ2-2
D: TRBD1
size: few
V: TRBV6-6

DNA: TGTGCCAGCTCACCACCGGTGCTAGCGTCCTCCGGGGAGCTGTTTTTT
CDR3: CASSPPVLASSGELFF
J: TRBJ2-2
D: -
size: few
V: TRBV18

DNA: TGCGCCAGCAGCCAAGCGACAGGGGAGAACACTGAAGCTTTCTTT
CDR3: CASSQATGENTEAFF
J: TRBJ1-1
D: TRBD1
size: -
V: TRBV4-3